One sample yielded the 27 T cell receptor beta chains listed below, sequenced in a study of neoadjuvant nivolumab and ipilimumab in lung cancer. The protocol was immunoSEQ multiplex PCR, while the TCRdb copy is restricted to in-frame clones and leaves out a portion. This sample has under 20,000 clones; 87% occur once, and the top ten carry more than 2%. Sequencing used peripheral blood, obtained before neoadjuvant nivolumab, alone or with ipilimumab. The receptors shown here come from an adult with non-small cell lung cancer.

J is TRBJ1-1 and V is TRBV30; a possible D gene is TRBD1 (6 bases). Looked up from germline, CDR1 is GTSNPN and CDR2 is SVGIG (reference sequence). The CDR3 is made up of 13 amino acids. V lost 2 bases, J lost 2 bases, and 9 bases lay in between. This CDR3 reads CAWSRGHNTEAFF. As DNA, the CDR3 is TGTGCCTGGAGTAGGGGACATAACACTGAAGCTTTCTTT. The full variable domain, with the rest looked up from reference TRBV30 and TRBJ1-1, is SQTIHQWPATLVQPVGSPLSLECTVEGTSNPNLYWYRQAAGRGLQLLFYSVGIGQISSEVPQNLSASRPQDRQFILSSKKLLLSDSGFYLCAWSRGHNTEAFFGQGTRLTVV.

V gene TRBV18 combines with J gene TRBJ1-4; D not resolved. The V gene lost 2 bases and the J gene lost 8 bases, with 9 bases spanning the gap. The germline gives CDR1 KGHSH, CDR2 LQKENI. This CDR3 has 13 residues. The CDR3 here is CASSPSRNEKLFF. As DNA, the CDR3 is TGTGCCAGCTCACCATCCAGGAACGAAAAACTGTTTTTT.

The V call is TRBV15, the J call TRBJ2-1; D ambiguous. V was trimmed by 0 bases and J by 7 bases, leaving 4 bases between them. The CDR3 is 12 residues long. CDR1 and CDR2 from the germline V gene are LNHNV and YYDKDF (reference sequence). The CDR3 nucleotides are TGTGCCACCAGCAGAGATGGGAATGAGCAGTTCTTC. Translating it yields CATSRDGNEQFF.

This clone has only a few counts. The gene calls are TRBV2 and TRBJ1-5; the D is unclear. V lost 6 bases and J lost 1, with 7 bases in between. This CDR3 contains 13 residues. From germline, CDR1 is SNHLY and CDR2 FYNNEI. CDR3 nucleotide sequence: TGTGCCAGCAGGGGTGAGAGCAATCAGCCCCAGCATTTT. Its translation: CASRGESNQPQHF.

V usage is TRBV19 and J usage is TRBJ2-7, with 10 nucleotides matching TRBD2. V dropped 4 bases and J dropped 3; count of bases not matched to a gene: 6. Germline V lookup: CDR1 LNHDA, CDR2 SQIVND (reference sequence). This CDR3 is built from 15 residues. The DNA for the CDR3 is TGTGCCAGTAGTAAATTACTAGCGGGGCGCTACGAGCAGTACTTC. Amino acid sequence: CASSKLLAGRYEQYF.

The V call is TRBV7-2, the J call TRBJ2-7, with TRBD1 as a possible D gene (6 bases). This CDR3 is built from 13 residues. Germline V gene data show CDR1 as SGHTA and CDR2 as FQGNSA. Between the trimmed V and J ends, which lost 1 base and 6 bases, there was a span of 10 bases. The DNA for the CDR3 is TGTGCCAGCAGCTTAGGTCGGGACACCGAGCAGTACTTC. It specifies CASSLGRDTEQYF.

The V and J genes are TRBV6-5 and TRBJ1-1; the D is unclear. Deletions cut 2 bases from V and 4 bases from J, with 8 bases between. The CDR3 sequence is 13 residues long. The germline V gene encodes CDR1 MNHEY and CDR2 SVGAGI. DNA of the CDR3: TGTGCCAGCAGTTACGAGAGGGCCACTGAAGCTTTCTTT. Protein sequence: CASSYERATEAFF.

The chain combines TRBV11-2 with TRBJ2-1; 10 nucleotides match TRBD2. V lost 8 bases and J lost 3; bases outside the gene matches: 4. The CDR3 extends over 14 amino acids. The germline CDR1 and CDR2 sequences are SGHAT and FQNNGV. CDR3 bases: TGTGCCAGCGGGCGGACTAGCGGCTACAATGAGCAGTTCTTC. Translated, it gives CASGRTSGYNEQFF.

The CDR3 region is CASYWSREVGEQYF. CDR3 DNA: TGTGCCAGCTACTGGTCGCGGGAAGTAGGGGAGCAGTACTTC. J is TRBJ2-7 and V is TRBV2, with D perhaps matching TRBD2 (6 bases). This CDR3 has 14 amino acids. CDR1 and CDR2 (germline): SNHLY, FYNNEI. The V and J ends lost 8 bases and 7 bases respectively, with 21 bases between them.

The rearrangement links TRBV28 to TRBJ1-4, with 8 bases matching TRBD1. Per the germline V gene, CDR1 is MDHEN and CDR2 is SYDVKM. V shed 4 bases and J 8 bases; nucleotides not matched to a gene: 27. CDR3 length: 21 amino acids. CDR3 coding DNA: TGTGCCAGCAGTTATATACCGCTAGGACAGGGTCGAGAGTTGGATGAAGAAAAACTGTTTTTT. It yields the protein CASSYIPLGQGRELDEEKLFF.

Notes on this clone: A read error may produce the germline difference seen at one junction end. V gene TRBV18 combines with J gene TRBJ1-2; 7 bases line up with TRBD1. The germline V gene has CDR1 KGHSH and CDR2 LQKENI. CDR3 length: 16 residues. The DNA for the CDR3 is TGTGCCAGTTCACCCCTGGGACAGCCGGTTGTGGATGGCTACACCTTC. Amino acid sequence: CASSPLGQPVVDGYTF. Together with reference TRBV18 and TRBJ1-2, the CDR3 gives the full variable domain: NAGVMQNPRHLVRRRGQEARLRCSPMKGHSHVYWYRQLPEEGLKFMVYLQKENIIDESGMPKERFSAEFPKEGPSILRIQQVVRGDSAAYFCASSPLGQPVVDGYTFGSGTRLTVV.

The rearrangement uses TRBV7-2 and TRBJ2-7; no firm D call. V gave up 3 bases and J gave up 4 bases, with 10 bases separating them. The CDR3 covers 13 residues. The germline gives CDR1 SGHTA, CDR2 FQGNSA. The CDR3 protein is CASSFSLLYEQYF. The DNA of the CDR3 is TGTGCCAGCAGCTTTTCCCTCCTGTACGAGCAGTACTTC.

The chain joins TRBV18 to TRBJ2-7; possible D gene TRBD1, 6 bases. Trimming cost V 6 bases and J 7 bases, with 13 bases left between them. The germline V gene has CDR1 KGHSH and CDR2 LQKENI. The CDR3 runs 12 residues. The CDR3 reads CASSYRVGEQYF. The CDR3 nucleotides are TGTGCCAGCTCGTACAGGGTTGGGGAGCAGTACTTC.

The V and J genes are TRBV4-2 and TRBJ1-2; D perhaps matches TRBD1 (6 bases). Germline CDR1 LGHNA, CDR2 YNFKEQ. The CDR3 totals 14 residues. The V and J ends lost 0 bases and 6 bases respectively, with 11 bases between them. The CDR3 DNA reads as TGTGCCAGCAGCCAAGATGGCGCAGGGGATGGCTACACCTTC. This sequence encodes CASSQDGAGDGYTF.

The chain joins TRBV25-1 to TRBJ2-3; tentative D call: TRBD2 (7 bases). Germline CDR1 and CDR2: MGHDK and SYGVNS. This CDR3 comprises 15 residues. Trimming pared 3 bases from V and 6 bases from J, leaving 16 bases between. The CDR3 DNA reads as TGTGCCAGCAGTGAGGGGGCGGGAGTACGGGATACGCAGTATTTT. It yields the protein CASSEGAGVRDTQYF.

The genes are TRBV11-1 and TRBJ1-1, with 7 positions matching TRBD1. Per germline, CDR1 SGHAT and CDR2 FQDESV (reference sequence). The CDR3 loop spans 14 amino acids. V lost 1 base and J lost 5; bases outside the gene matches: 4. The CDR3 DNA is TGTGCCAGCAGCTTAGAGAGGGGGCCTACTGAAGCTTTCTTT. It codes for CASSLERGPTEAFF. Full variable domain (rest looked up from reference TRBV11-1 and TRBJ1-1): EAEVAQSPRYKITEKSQAVAFWCDPISGHATLYWYRQILGQGPELLVQFQDESVVDDSQLPKDRFSAERLKGVDSTLKIQPAELGDSAMYLCASSLERGPTEAFFGQGTRLTVV.

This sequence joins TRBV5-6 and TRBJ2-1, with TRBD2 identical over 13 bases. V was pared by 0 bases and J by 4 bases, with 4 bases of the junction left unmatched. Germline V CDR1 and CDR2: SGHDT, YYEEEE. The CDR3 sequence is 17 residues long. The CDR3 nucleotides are TGTGCCAGCAGCTTGGGGACTAGCGGGAGTTTTTACAATGAGCAGTTCTTC. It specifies CASSLGTSGSFYNEQFF.

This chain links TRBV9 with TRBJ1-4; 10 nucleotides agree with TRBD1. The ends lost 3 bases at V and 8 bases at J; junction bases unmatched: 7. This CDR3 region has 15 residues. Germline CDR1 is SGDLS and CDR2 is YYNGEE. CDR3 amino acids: CASSAGQGGIEKLFF. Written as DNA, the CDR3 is TGTGCCAGCAGCGCCGGACAGGGGGGAATAGAAAAACTGTTTTTT.

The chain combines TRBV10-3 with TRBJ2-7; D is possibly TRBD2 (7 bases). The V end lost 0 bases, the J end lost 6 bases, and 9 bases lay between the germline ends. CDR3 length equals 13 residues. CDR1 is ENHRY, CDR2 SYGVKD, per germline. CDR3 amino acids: CAISESGGGEQYF. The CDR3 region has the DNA TGTGCCATCAGTGAGTCGGGAGGGGGCGAGCAGTACTTC.

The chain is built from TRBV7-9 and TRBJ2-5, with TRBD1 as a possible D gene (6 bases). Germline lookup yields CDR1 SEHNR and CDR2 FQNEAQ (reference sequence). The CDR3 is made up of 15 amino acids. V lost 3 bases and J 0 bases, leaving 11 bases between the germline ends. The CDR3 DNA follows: TGTGCCAGCAGCTTCCTACAGGGTAACCAAGAGACCCAGTACTTC. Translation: CASSFLQGNQETQYF.

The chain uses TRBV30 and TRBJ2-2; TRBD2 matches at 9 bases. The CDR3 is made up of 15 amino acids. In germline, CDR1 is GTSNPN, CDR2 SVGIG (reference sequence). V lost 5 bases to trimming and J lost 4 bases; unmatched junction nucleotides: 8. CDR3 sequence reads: CAWARGGSFTGELFF. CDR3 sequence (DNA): TGTGCCTGGGCGCGGGGGGGGAGTTTCACCGGGGAGCTGTTTTTT.

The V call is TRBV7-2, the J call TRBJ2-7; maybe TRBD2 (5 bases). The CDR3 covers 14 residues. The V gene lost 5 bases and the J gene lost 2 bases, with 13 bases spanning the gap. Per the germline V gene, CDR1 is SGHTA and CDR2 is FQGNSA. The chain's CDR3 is CASSPSGTTYEQYF. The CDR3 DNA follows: TGTGCCAGCAGCCCAAGCGGAACCACCTACGAGCAGTACTTC.

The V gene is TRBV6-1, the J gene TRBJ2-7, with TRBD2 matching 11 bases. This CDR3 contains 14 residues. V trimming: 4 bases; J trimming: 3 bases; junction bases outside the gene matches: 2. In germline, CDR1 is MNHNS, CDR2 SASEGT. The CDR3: CASSATSGNYEQYF. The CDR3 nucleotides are TGTGCCAGCAGTGCGACTAGCGGGAACTACGAGCAGTACTTC.

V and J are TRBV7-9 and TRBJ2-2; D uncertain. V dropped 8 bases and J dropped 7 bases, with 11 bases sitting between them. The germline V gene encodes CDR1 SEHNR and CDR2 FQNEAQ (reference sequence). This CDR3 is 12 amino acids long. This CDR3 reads CASLGSLGELFF. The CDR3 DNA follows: TGTGCCAGCCTCGGGTCACTCGGGGAGCTGTTTTTT.

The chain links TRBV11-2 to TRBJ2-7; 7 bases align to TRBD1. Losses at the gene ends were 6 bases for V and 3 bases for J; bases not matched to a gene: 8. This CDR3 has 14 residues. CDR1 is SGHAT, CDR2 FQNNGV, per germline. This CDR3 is CASREMNRGYEQYF. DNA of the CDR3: TGTGCCAGCAGAGAGATGAACAGGGGCTACGAGCAGTACTTC.

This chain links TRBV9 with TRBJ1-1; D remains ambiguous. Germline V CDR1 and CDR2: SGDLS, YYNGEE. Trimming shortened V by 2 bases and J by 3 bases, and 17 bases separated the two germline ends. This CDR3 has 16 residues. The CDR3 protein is CASSVSVGSLDTEAFF. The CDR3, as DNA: TGTGCCAGCAGCGTCTCCGTTGGCAGCCTGGACACTGAAGCTTTCTTT.

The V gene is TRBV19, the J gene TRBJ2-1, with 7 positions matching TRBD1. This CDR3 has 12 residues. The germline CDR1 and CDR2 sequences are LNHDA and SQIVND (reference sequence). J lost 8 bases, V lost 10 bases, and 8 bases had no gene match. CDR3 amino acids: CATQGVLDEQFF. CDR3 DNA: TGTGCCACTCAGGGGGTTCTCGATGAGCAGTTCTTC. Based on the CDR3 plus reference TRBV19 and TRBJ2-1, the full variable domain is DGGITQSPKYLFRKEGQNVTLSCEQNLNHDAMYWYRQDPGQGLRLIYYSQIVNDFQKGDIAEGYSVSREKKESFPLTVTSAQKNPTAFYLCATQGVLDEQFFGPGTRLTVL.